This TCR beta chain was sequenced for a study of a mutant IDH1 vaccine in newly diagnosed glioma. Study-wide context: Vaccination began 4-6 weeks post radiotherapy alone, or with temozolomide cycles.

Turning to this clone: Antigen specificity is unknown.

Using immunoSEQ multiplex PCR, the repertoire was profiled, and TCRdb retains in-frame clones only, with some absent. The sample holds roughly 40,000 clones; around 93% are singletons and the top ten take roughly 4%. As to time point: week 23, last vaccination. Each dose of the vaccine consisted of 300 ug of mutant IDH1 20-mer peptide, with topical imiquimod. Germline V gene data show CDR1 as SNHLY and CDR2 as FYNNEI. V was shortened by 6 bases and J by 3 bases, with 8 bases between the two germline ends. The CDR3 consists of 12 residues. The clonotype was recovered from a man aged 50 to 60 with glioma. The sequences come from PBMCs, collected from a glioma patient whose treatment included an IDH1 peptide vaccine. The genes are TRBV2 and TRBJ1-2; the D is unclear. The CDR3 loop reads CASSRDHYGYTF. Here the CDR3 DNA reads TGTGCCAGCAGCCGAGATCACTATGGCTACACCTTC.